This entry lists 8 T cell receptor beta chains sequenced from one sample in a study of control samples from healthy donors and cancer patients. Data came from immunoSEQ multiplex PCR; TCRdb stores just in-frame clones and leaves some out. The sample lists 25,000 or so clones, around 85% seen once, with around 6.7% in the top ten. The sequenced material came from PBMCs. These receptors came from a woman aged 60-75 years with head and neck cancer.

The chain is built from TRBV6-5 and TRBJ2-3, with 7 positions matching TRBD2. V shed 2 bases, J shed 5 bases, and the junction held 7 bases outside the gene matches. Germline V gene lookup returns CDR1 MNHEY and CDR2 SVGAGI. The CDR3 covers 15 residues. CDR3 nucleotides: TGTGCCAGCAGTTACGGGGGGGGAATCGGAGATACGCAGTATTTT. This sequence encodes CASSYGGGIGDTQYF.

The V call is TRBV6-5, the J call TRBJ2-1, with TRBD2 as a possible D gene (6 bases). Trimming removed 6 bases at V and 5 bases at J, with 14 bases between. The CDR3 is 14 residues long. Germline V gives CDR1 MNHEY, CDR2 SVGAGI. CDR3: CASSLERADNEQFF. The CDR3, as DNA: TGTGCCAGCAGCCTTGAGCGGGCTGACAATGAGCAGTTCTTC.

V is TRBV6-5 and J is TRBJ2-1, with 8 bases aligning to TRBD1. Germline V gene data show CDR1 as MNHEY and CDR2 as SVGAGI. The CDR3 runs 13 residues. V shed 6 bases, J shed 7 bases, and the junction held 5 bases outside the gene matches. This chain's CDR3 is CASRGQGDNEQFF. The DNA for the CDR3 is TGTGCCAGCAGAGGACAGGGTGATAATGAGCAGTTCTTC.

This chain connects TRBV5-6 to TRBJ1-5; tentative D call: TRBD1 (5 bases). Germline lookup yields CDR1 SGHDT and CDR2 YYEEEE. This CDR3 region has 14 residues. V was pared by 0 bases and J by 7 bases, with 11 bases between. For the CDR3, the DNA is TGTGCCAGCAGCTTGGAGGGGATATCCCAGCCCCAGCATTTT. Protein product: CASSLEGISQPQHF. The full variable domain, in which reference TRBV5-6 and TRBJ1-5 provide the parts outside the CDR3, is DAGVTQSPTHLIKTRGQQVTLRCSPKSGHDTVSWYQQALGQGPQFIFQYYEEEERQRGNFPDRFSGHQFPNYSSELNVNALLLGDSALYLCASSLEGISQPQHFGDGTRLSIL.

This clone was picked up one time. The genes are TRBV25-1 and TRBJ1-4; D not resolved. The CDR3 is 16 residues long. The germline V gene has CDR1 MGHDK and CDR2 SYGVNS. Trimming pared 3 bases from V and 7 bases from J, leaving 18 bases between. For the CDR3, the DNA is TGTGCCAGCAGTGAGGGCATCCTGGCTACGAGTGAAAAACTGTTTTTT. It encodes CASSEGILATSEKLFF.

The chain combines TRBV7-2 with TRBJ2-5, with 7 nucleotides matching TRBD2. CDR1 and CDR2 from the germline V gene are SGHTA and FQGNSA. This CDR3 is built from 15 residues. Germline trimming cut 5 bases from V and 0 bases from J; bases unmatched to any gene: 6. The CDR3 DNA reads as TGTGCCAGCAGCCCGCAAGCGGGATACCAAGAGACCCAGTACTTC. Translation: CASSPQAGYQETQYF. Looking up the rest from reference TRBV7-2 and TRBJ2-5 gives the full variable domain: GAGVSQSPSNKVTEKGKDVELRCDPISGHTALYWYRQSLGQGLEFLIYFQGNSAPDKSGLPSDRFSAERTGGSVSTLTIQRTQQEDSAVYLCASSPQAGYQETQYFGPGTRLLVL.

The rearrangement links TRBV7-2 to TRBJ2-3; D call uncertain. V dropped 3 bases and J dropped 5 bases, with 9 bases sitting between them. CDR3 size: 13 residues. In germline, CDR1 is SGHTA, CDR2 FQGNSA. The CDR3 protein is CASSFMIIDTQYF. The CDR3 coding sequence is TGTGCCAGCAGCTTCATGATCATAGATACGCAGTATTTT. Supplemented by reference TRBV7-2 and TRBJ2-3, the full variable domain reads GAGVSQSPSNKVTEKGKDVELRCDPISGHTALYWYRQSLGQGLEFLIYFQGNSAPDKSGLPSDRFSAERTGGSVSTLTIQRTQQEDSAVYLCASSFMIIDTQYFGPGTRLTVL.

The chain combines TRBV27 with TRBJ1-1; a weak D match, TRBD1 (5 bases). Germline lookup yields CDR1 MNHEY and CDR2 SMNVEV (reference sequence). Trimming pared 6 bases from V and 1 base from J, leaving 15 bases between. The CDR3 totals 15 residues. The CDR3, as DNA: TGTGCCAGCAGCCGCTCCGACAGACAGAACACTGAAGCTTTCTTT. Translating it yields CASSRSDRQNTEAFF.